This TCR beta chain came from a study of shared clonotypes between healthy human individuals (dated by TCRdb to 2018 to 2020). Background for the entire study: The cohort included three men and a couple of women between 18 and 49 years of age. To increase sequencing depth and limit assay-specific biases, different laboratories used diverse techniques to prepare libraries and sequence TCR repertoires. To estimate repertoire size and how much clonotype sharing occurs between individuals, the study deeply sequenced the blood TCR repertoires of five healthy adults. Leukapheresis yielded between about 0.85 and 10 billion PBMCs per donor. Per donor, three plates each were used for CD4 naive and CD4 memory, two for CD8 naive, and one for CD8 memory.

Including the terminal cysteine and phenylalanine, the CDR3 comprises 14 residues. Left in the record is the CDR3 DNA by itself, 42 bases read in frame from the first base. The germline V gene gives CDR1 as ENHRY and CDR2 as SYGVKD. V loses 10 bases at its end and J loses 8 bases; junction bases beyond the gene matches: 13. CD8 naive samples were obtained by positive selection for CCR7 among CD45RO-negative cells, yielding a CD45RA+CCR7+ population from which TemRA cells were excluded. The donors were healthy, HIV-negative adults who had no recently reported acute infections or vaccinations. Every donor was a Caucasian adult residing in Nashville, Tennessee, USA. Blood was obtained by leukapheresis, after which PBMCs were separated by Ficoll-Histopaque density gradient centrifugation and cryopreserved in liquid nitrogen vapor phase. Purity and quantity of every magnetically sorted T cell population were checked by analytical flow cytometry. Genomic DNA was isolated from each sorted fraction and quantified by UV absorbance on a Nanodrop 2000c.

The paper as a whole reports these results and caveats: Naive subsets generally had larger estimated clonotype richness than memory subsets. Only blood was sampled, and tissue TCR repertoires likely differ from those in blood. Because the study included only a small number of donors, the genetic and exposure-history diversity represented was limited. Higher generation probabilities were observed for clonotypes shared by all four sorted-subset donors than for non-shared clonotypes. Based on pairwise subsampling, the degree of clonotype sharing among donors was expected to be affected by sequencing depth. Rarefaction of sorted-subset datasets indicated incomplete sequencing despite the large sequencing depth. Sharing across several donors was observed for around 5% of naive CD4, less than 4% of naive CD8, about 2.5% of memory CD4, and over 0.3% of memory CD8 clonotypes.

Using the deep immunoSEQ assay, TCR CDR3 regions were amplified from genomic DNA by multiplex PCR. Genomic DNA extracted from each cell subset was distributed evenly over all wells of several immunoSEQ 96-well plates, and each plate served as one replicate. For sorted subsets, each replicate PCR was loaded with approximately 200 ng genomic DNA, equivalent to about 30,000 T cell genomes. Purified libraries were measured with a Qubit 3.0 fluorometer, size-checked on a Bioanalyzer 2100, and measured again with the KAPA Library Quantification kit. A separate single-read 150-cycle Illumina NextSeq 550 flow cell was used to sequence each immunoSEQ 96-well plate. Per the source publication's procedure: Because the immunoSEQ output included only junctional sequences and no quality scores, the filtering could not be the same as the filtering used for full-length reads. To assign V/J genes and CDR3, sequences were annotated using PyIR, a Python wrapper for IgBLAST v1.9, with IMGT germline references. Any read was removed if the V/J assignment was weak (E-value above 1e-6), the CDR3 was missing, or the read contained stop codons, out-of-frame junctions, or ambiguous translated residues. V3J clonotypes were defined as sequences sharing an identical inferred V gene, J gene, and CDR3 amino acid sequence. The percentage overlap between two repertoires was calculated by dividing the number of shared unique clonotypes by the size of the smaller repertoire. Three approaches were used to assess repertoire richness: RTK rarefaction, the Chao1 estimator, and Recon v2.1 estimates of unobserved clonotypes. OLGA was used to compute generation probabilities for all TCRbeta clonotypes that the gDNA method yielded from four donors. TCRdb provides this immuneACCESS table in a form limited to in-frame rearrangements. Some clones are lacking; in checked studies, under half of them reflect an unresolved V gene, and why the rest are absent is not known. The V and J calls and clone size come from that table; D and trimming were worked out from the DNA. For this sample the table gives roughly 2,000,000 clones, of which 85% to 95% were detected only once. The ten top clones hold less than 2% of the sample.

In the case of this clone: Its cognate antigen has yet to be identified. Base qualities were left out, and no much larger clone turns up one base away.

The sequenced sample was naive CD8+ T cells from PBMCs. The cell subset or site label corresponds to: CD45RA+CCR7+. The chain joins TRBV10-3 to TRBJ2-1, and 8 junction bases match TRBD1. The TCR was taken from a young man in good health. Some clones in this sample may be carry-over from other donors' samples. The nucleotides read TGTGCCACTAGACAGGGGAATGTTTTGGATGAGCAGTTCTTC. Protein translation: CATRQGNVLDEQFF.